This T cell receptor beta chain stems from a study of OX40 agonist ivuxolimab in advanced cancers. On this clone: Antigen specificity is unknown.

General observations from the study: Relative to CD4+, CD8+ T cells held more expanded clones on average.

This table comes from immunoSEQ multiplex PCR, and its TCRdb copy is limited to in-frame clones, with some not included. The table includes about 65,000 clones, roughly nine tenths detected once. The sequenced sample was CD4+ or CD8+ T cells sorted from blood, obtained in a trial of the OX40 agonist ivuxolimab. This TCR came from an adult with an advanced solid tumor such as melanoma, head and neck, liver or kidney cancer.

CDR3 amino acids: CASSVAQTEEGYTF. The CDR3 region has the DNA TGTGCCAGCAGCGTAGCCCAGACCGAGGAGGGCTACACCTTC. The genes are TRBV9 and TRBJ1-2, with D uncertain. CDR1 and CDR2 from the germline V gene are SGDLS and YYNGEE. This CDR3 region has 14 residues. Trimming shortened V by 0 bases and J by 8 bases, and 14 bases separated the two germline ends.